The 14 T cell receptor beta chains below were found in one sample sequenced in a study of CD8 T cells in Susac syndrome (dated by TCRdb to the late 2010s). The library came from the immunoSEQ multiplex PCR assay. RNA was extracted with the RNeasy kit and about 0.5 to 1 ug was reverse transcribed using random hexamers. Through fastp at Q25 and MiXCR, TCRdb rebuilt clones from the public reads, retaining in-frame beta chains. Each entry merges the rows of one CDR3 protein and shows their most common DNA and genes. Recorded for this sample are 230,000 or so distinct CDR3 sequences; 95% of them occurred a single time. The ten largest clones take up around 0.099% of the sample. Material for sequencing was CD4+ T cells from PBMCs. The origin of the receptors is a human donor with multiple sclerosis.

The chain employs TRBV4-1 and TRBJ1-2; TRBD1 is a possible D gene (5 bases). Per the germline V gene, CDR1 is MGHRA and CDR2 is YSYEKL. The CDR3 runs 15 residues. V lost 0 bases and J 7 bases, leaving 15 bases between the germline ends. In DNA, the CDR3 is TGCGCCAGCAGCCAAGAGGATAGCAGGGTTTCTGGCTACACCTTC. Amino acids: CASSQEDSRVSGYTF.

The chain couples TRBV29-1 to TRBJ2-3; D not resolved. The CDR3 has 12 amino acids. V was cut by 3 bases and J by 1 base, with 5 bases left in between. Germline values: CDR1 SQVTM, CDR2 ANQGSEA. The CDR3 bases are TGCAGCGTTGACTTGGGCACAGATACGCAGTATTTT. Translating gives CSVDLGTDTQYF.

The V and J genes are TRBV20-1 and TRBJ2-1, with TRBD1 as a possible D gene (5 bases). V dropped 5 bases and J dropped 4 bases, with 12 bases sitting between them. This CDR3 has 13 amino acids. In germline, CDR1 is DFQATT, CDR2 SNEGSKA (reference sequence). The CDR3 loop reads CSAPITGYNEQFF. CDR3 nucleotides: TGCAGTGCTCCTATTACAGGTTACAATGAGCAGTTCTTC.

The CDR3 loop is CSAQRAGVTDTQYF. The CDR3, as DNA: TGCAGTGCGCAAAGGGCGGGAGTAACAGATACGCAGTATTTT. V is TRBV20-1 and J is TRBJ2-3; 7 positions match TRBD2. The V gene's germline CDR1 is DFQATT and CDR2 SNEGSKA (reference sequence). The CDR3 runs to 14 residues. The trim removed 6 bases at V and 3 bases at J, leaving 9 bases unmatched.

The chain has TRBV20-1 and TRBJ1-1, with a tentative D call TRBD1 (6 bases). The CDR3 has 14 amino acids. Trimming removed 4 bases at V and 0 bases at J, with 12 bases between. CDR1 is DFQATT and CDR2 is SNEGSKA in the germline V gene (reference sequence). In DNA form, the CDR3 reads TGCAGTGCTAAACCGGGACAAATGAACACTGAAGCTTTCTTT. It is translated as CSAKPGQMNTEAFF.

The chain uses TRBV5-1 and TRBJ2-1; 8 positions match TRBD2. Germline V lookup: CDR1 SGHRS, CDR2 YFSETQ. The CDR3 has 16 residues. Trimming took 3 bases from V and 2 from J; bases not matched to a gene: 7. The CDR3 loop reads CASSSYTSGTYNEQFF. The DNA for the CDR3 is TGCGCCAGCAGCTCCTATACTAGCGGAACCTACAATGAGCAGTTCTTC.

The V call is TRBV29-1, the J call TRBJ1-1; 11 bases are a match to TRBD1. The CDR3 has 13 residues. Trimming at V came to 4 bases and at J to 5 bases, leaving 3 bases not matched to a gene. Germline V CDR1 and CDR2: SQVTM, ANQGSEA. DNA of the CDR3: TGCAGCGTTGGGACAGGGGGCGAGACTGAAGCTTTCTTT. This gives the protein CSVGTGGETEAFF.

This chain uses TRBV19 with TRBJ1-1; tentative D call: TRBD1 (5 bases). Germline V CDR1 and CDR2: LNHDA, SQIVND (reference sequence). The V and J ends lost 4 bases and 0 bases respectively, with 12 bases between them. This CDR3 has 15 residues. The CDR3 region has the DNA TGTGCCAGTAGTAGGCAGGGCCAATTGAACACTGAAGCTTTCTTT. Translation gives CASSRQGQLNTEAFF.

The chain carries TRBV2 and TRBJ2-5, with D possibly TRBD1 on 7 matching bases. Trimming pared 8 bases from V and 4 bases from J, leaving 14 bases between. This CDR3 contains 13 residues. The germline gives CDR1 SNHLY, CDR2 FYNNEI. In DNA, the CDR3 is TGTGCCAGCGCAGGGGGGACGGGAGAGACCCAGTACTTC. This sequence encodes CASAGGTGETQYF.

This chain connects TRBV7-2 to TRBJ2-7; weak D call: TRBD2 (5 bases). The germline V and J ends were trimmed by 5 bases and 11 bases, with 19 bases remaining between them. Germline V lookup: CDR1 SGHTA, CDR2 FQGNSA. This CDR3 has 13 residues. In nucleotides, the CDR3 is TGTGCCAGCAGCGCGATAAAGGGCGCGGAGGAGTACTTC. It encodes CASSAIKGAEEYF.

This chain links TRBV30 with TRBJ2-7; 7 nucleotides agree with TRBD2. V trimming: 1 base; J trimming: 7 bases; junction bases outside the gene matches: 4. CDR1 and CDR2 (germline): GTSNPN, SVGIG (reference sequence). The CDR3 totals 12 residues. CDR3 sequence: CAWSGRGDEQYF. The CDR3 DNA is TGTGCCTGGAGTGGCCGGGGGGATGAGCAGTACTTC.

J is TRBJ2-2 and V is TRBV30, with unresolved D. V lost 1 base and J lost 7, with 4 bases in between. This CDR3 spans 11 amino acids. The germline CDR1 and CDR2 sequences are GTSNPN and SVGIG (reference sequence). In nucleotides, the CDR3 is TGTGCCTGGAGTGCTGGCGGGGAGCTGTTTTTT. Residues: CAWSAGGELFF.

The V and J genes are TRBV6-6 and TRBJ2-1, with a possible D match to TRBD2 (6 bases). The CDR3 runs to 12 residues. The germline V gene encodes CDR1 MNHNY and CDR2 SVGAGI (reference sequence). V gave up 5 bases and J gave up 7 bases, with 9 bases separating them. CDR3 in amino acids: CASSSRENEQFF. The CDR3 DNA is TGTGCCAGCAGTAGCCGGGAGAATGAGCAGTTCTTC.

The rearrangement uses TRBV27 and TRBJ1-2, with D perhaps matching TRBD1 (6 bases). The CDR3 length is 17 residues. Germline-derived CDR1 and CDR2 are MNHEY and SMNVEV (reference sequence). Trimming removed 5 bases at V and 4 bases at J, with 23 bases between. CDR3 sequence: CASSVNRVGVLSYGYTF. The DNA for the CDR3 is TGTGCCAGCAGTGTCAACAGGGTGGGGGTTTTGTCCTATGGCTACACCTTC.